This T cell receptor beta chain appears in the sequencing data of a study of CD8 T cells in ankylosing spondylitis. The CDR3 extends over 14 amino acids. The ends were cut back, 2 bases at V and 2 bases at J, with 7 bases in the middle. This clonotype was seen many times. Its antigen remains unidentified. Researchers built TCR beta libraries using quantitative 5'-RACE with molecular barcodes. TCRdb recomputed calls from the 5' RACE reads with MiXCR, one row per CDR3 protein. Among 450,000 or so distinct CDR3 sequences, more than 25% were seen once, and the ten largest hold 0.75% to 0.9%. Study observations and caveats: In reactive arthritis synovial fluid and blood, some motif variants had been reported before. A motif of under 10 highly homologous TCR beta variants was seen as apparently characteristic of ankylosing spondylitis blood. Disease-associated clones were CD8+ and fairly uncommon in peripheral blood. From matched ankylosing spondylitis synovial fluid, disease-linked clones were reportedly recovered at significantly enriched levels.

Sequencing input: blood, either unsorted or a sorted T cell fraction (not recorded which). This sequence originates from a male donor with ankylosing spondylitis. V usage is TRBV12-3 or TRBV12-4 and J usage is TRBJ2-1, with D perhaps matching TRBD1 (6 bases). CDR3 residues: CASSLQGTYNEQFF. The CDR3 nucleotides are TGTGCCAGCAGTTTACAGGGGACCTACAATGAGCAGTTCTTC.